The T cell receptor (beta chain) under discussion was sequenced for a study of blood T cell repertoires in COVID-19. Across the whole study: Acute and convalescent COVID-19 specimens originated in the United States, Italy and Spain. PBMCs, B-cell-depleted T cells, or T cells provided the cDNA or gDNA that made up the material.

CDR1 and CDR2 from the germline V gene are SGHDT and YYEEEE. V dropped 5 bases and J dropped 0; count of bases not matched to a gene: 7. The CDR3 covers 18 residues. Per the original data handling: Nucleated cell number was recorded as an estimate derived from reference gene primer amplification. Assay: immunoSEQ multiplex PCR; the TCRdb copy retains only in-frame clones and omits some. For V, J and clone size, that table is used; D and trimming come from the DNA. The data contain some 100,000 clones, almost 80% of them seen just once; the ten biggest clones take up roughly 29%. Sequenced: peripheral blood. The sequence came from a man in his 70s with active or convalescent COVID-19. V is TRBV5-6 and J is TRBJ2-3, with 15 bases fitting TRBD2. The CDR3 DNA reads as TGTGCCAGCAGGTGGGGACTAGCGGGAGGAGCTAGCACAGATACGCAGTATTTT. Its protein product is CASRWGLAGGASTDTQYF.